This T cell receptor beta chain is from a study of OX40 agonist ivuxolimab in advanced cancers. The V gene's germline CDR1 is GTSNPN and CDR2 SVGIG (reference sequence). This CDR3 region has 12 residues. Trimming removed 4 bases from V and 2 bases from J, with 9 bases in between. Assay used: immunoSEQ multiplex PCR; TCRdb lists only in-frame clones, some missing. Of fewer than 85,000 clones detected, 80% to 90% appear once; the ten largest clones hold just under 2%. Patients with a history of autoimmune disease or on systemic immunosuppression were excluded. This sequence joins TRBV30 and TRBJ2-7; D ambiguous. This receptor was taken from an adult with an advanced solid tumor such as melanoma, head and neck, liver or kidney cancer. The sample here was CD4+ or CD8+ T cells sorted from blood, taken in a trial of the OX40 agonist ivuxolimab. DNA for the CDR3: TGTGCCTGGAACACCGGTACCTACGAGCAGTACTTC. This encodes CAWNTGTYEQYF. Full variable domain (outside the CDR3, taken from reference TRBV30 and TRBJ2-7): SQTIHQWPATLVQPVGSPLSLECTVEGTSNPNLYWYRQAAGRGLQLLFYSVGIGQISSEVPQNLSASRPQDRQFILSSKKLLLSDSGFYLCAWNTGTYEQYFGPGTRLTVT.